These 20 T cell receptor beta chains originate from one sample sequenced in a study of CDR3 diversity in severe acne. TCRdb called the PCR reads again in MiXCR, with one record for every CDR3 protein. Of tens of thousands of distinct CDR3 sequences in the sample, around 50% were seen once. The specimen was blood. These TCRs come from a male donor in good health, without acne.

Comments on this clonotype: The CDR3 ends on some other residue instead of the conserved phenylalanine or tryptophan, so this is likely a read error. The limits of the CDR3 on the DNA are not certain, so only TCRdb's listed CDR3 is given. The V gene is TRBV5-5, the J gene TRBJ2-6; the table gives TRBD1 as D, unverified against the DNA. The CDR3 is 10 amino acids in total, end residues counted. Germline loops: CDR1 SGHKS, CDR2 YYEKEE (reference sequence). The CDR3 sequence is CASSSGQGSI.

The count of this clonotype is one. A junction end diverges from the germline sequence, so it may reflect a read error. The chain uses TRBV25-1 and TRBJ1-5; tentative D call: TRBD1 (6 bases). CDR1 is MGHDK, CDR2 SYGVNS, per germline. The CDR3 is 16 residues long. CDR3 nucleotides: TGCGCCAGCAGCCAAGCCGGGACACCGGGATCAGAGCCCCAGCATTTT. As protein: CASSQAGTPGSEPQHF.

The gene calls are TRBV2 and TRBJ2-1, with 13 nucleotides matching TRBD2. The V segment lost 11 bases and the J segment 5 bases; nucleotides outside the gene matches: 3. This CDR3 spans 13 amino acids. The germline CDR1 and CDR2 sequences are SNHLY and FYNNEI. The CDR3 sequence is CAGTSGDDNEQFF. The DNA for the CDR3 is TGTGCCGGGACTAGCGGGGATGACAATGAGCAGTTCTTC.

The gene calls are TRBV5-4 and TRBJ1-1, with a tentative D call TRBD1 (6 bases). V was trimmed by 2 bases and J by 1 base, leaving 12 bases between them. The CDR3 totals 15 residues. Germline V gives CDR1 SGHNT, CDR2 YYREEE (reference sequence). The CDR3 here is CASSFHQGRNTEAFF. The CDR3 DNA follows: TGTGCCAGCAGCTTTCACCAGGGGCGGAACACTGAAGCTTTCTTT.

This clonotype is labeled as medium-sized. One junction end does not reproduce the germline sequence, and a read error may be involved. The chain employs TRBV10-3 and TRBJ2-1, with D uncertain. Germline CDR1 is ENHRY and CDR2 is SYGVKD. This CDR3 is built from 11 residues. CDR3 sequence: CAISQSNEQFF. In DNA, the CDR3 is TGTGCCATCAGTCAGTCTAATGAGCAGTTCTTC.

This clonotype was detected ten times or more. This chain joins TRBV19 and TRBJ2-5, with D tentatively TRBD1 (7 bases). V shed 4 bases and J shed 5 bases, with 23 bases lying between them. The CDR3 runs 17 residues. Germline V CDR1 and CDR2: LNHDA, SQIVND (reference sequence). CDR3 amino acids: CASSTGTGGTAGETQYF. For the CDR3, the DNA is TGTGCCAGTAGTACTGGAACCGGCGGGACAGCCGGGGAGACCCAGTACTTC.

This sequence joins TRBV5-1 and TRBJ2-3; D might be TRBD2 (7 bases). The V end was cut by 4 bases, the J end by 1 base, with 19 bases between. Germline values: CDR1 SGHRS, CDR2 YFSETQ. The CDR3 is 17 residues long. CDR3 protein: CASSPLARGARTDTQYF. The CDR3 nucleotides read TGCGCCAGCAGCCCCCTCGCTCGGGGGGCTCGCACAGATACGCAGTATTTT. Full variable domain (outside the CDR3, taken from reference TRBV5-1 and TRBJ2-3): KAGVTQTPRYLIKTRGQQVTLSCSPISGHRSVSWYQQTPGQGLQFLFEYFSETQRNKGNFPGRFSGRQFSNSRSEMNVSTLELGDSALYLCASSPLARGARTDTQYFGPGTRLTVL.

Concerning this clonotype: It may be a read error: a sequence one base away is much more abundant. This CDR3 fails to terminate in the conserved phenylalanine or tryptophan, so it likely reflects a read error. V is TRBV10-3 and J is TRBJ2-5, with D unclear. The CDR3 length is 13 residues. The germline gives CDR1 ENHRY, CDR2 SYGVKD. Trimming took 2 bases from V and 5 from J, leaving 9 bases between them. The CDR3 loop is CAISEQRSETQYL. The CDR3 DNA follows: TGTGCCATCAGTGAGCAAAGAAGCGAGACCCAGTACCTC.

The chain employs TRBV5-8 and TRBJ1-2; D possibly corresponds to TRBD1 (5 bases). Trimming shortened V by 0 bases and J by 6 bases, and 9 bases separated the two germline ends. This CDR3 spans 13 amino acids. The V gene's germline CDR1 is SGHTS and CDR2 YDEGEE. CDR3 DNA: TGTGCCAGCAGCTTGGAAGGGGAGGATGGCTACACCTTC. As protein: CASSLEGEDGYTF.

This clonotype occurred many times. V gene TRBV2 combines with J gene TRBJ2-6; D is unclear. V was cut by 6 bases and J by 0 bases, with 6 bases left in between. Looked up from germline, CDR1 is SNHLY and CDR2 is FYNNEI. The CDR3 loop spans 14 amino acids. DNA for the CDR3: TGTGCCAGCAGGGGTCCCTCTGGGGCCAACGTCCTGACTTTC. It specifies CASRGPSGANVLTF.

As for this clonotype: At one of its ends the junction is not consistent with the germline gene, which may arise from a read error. In DNA, the CDR3 is TGTGCCAGCAGTGATGCGGCCACTGGGACTAGCGGGAGCGCCAGCTCCTACAATGAGCAGTTCTTC. The encoded protein is CASSDAATGTSGSASSYNEQFF. The chain is built from TRBV10-2 and TRBJ2-1; 14 bases agree with TRBD2. The germline CDR1 and CDR2 sequences are WSHSY and SAAADI. There are 22 residues in the CDR3.

The CDR3 spells CASRVQGASGYTF. Here the CDR3 DNA reads TGTGCCAGCAGGGTACAGGGGGCGAGTGGCTACACCTTC. The chain couples TRBV2 to TRBJ1-2, with TRBD1 matching 9 bases. CDR1 is SNHLY and CDR2 is FYNNEI in the germline V gene. With V trimmed by 6 bases and J by 7 bases, 6 bases remained unmatched. This CDR3 comprises 13 residues.

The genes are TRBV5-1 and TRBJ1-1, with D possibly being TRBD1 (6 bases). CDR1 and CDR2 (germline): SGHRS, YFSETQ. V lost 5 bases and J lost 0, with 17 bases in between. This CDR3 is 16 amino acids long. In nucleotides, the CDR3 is TGCGCCAGCAGGTTGCGGGGGGCGAGGGTGAACACTGAAGCTTTCTTT. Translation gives CASRLRGARVNTEAFF.

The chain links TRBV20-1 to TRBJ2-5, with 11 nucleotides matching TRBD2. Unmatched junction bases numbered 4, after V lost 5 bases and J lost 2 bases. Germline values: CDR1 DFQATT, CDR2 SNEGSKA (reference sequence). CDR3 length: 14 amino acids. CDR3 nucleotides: TGCAGTGCTCGTCGACTAGCGGGGCAAGAGACCCAGTACTTC. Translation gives CSARRLAGQETQYF.

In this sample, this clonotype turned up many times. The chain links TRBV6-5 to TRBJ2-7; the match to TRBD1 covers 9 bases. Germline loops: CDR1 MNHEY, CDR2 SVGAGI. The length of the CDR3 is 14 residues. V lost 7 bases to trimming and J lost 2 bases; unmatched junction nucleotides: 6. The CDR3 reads CASKRDREPYEQYF. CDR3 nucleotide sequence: TGTGCCAGCAAACGGGACAGGGAACCCTACGAGCAGTACTTC.

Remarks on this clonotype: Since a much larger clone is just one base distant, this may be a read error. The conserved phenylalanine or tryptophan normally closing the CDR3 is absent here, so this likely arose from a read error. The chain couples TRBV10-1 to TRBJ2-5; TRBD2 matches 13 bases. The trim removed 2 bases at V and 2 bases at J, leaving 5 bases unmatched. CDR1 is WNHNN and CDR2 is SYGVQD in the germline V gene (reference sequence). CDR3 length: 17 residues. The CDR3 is CASSERKGLAGQETQYL. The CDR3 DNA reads TGCGCCAGCAGTGAGCGAAAGGGACTAGCGGGACAAGAGACCCAGTACCTC.

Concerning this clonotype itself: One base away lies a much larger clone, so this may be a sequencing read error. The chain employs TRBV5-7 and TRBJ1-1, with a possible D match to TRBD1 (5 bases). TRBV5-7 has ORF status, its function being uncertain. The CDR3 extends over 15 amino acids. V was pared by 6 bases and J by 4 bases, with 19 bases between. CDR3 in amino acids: CASNPQPGRSTEAFF. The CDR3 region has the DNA TGTGCCAGCAACCCCCAGCCAGGGAGAAGCACTGAAGCTTTCTTT.

Here the CDR3 reads CASSPRTGLYTEAFF. CDR3 nucleotide sequence: TGTGCCAGTAGTCCGCGGACAGGGTTGTACACTGAAGCTTTCTTT. This chain connects TRBV19 to TRBJ1-1, with 8 bases fitting TRBD1. With V trimmed by 5 bases and J by 3 bases, 8 bases remained unmatched. The CDR3 runs to 15 residues. The germline V gene has CDR1 LNHDA and CDR2 SQIVND (reference sequence).

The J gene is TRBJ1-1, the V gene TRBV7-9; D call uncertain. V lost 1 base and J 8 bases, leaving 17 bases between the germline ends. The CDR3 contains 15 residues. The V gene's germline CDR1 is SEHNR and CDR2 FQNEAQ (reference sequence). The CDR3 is CASSLEPRGGSEAFF. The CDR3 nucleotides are TGTGCCAGCAGCTTAGAACCCCGGGGAGGATCGGAAGCTTTCTTT.

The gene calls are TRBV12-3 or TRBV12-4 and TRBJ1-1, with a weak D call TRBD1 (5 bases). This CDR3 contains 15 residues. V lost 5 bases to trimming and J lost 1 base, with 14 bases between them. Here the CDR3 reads CASSLRPTENTEAFF. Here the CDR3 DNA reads TGTGCCAGCAGTCTCCGACCGACAGAGAACACTGAAGCTTTCTTT.